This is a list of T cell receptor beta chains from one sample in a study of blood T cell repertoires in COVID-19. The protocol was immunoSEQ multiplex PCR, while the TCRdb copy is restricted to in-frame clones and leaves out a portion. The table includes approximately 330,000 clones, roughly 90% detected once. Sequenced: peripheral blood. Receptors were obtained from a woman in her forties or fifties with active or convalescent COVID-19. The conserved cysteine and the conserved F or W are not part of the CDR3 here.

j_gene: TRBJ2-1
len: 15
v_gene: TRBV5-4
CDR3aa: ASSLLRASGTLAEQF

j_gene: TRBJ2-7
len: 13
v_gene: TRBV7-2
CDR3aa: ASSRGVGQGFEQY

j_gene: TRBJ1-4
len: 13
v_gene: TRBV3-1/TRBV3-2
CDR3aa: ASSPTGTGEGVVI

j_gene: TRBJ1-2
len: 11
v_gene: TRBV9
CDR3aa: ASSGGVLVGYT

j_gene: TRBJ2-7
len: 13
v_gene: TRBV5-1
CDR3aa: ASSLTSGKNYEQY

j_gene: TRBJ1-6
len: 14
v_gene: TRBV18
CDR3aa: ASSRVQGQGNSPLH

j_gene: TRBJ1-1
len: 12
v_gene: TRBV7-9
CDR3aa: ASRTVTENTEAF

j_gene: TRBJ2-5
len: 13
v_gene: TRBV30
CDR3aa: AWSVQGRGQETQY

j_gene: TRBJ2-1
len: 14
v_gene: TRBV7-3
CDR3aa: ASSPERPPLGNEQF

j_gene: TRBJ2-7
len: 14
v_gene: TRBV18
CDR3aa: ASSPKGLAGGYEQY

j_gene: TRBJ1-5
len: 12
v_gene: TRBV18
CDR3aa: ASSLTGDNQPQH

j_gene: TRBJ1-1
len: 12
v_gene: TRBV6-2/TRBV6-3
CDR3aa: ASSYSDSYTEAF

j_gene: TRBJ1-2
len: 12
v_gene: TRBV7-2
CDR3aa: ASSSLQGNYGYT

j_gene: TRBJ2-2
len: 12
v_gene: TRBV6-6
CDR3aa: ASSLTGNTGELF

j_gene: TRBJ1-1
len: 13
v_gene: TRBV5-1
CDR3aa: ASSSGTGGFGEAF

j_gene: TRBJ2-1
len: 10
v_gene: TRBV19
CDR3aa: ASISGTDEQF

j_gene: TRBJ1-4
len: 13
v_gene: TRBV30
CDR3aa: AWSSIIDREEKLF

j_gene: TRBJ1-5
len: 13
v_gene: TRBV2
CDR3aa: ASSEMRVSSQPQH

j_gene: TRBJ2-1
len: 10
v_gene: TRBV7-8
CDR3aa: ASSLNKESEF

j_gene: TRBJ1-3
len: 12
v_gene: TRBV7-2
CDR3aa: ASSPTGQGLSLF

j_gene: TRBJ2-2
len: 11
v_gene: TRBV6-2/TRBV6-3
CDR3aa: ASSWGQTGELF

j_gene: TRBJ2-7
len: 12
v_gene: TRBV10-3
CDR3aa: AINKQGNSYEQY

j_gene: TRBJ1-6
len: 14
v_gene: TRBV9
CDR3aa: ASSVAGDRGGSPLH

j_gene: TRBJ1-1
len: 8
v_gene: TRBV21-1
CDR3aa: ASPGSEAF

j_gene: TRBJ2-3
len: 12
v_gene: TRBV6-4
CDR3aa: ASRRGPSTDTQY

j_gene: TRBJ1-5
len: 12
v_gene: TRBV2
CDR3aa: ASSVGGGRQPQH

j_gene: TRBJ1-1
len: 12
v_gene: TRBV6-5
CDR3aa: ASFTRQGNTEAF

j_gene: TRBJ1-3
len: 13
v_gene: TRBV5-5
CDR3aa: ASSVSGSQRNTIY

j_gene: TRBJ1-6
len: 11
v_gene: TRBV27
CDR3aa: ASTTGGISPLH

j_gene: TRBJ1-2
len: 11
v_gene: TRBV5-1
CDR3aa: ASSKDRGYGYT

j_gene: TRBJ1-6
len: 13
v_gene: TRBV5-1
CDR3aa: ASCDRNSYNSPLH

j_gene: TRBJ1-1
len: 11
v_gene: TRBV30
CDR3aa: AWRGQPNGEAF

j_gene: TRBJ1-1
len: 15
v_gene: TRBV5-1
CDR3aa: ASSPEPRQAGTDEAF

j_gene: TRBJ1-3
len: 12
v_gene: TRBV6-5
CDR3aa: ASRGTVGGNTIY

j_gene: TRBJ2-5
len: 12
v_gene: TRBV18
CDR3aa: ASSPQGRGETQY

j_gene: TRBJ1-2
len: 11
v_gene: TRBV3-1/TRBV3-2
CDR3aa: ASSPRDNYGYT